These 10 T cell receptor beta chains came from one sample sequenced in a study of human T cells and chemical hapten exposure. Described time point: pre-sensitization, week 0. Treatment reported: therapeutic diphenylcyclopropenone sensitization with weekly scalp DPC. TCRdb itself ran the RACE reads through MiXCR, one entry per CDR3 protein. Among over 55,000 distinct CDR3 sequences listed, approximately 10% were seen once. The sample consisted of whole blood, taken in connection with sensitization to the hapten diphenylcyclopropenone (DPC). Receptors were obtained from a middle-aged man with alopecia areata. Some clones in this sample may be carry-over from other donors' samples.

By share, this clonotype ranks as medium-sized. The gene calls are TRBV12-3 or TRBV12-4 and TRBJ2-3; TRBD2 matches 12 bases. The CDR3 is made up of 15 amino acids. V was clipped by 5 bases and J by 8 bases; unmatched bases: 8. The CDR3, as DNA: TGTGCCAGCAGTAGGCTAGCGGGAGGGTACCGTACGCAGTATTTT. As protein: CASSRLAGGYRTQYF.

This chain joins TRBV5-6 and TRBJ2-1, with 8 bases matching TRBD1. J was trimmed by 5 bases and V by 5 bases; bases with no gene match: 3. This CDR3 comprises 13 residues. The germline gives CDR1 SGHDT, CDR2 YYEEEE. The CDR3 is CASSSTGDNEQFF. CDR3 coding DNA: TGTGCCAGCAGTTCGACAGGGGACAATGAGCAGTTCTTC.

CDR3 residues: CASSPGQGNHQPQHF. As DNA, the CDR3 is TGTGCCAGCAGCCCGGGACAGGGAAATCATCAGCCCCAGCATTTT. The chain recombines TRBV7-9 with TRBJ1-5; 9 nucleotides agree with TRBD1. In germline, CDR1 is SEHNR, CDR2 FQNEAQ (reference sequence). With V trimmed by 5 bases and J by 5 bases, 7 bases remained unmatched. The CDR3 has 15 residues.

This clonotype was seen more than once but under ten times. The chain links TRBV5-1 to TRBJ1-2, with TRBD1 matching over 7 bases. From germline, CDR1 is SGHRS and CDR2 YFSETQ. The CDR3 runs to 13 residues. Germline trimming cut 5 bases from V and 4 bases from J; bases unmatched to any gene: 5. CDR3 amino acids: CASRLGQIYGYTF. The CDR3 DNA sequence: TGCGCCAGCAGGCTGGGACAGATCTATGGCTACACCTTC.

This clonotype was seen a handful of times. The V gene is TRBV21-1, the J gene TRBJ2-2; TRBD1 is the table's D call, not checked against the DNA. TRBV21-1 is a pseudogene segment. This CDR3 has 17 amino acids. CDR3 nucleotide sequence: TGTGCCAGCAGCAAAGGTCGGGCAGGGGCGAACACCGGGGAGCTGTTTTTT. Amino acid sequence: CASSKGRAGANTGELFF.

This clonotype was picked up many times. The rearrangement links TRBV5-1 to TRBJ1-1; D perhaps matches TRBD1 (5 bases). The germline gives CDR1 SGHRS, CDR2 YFSETQ. The CDR3 extends over 16 amino acids. V dropped 0 bases and J dropped 1 base, with 13 bases sitting between them. The chain's CDR3 is CASSLAEGRTNTEAFF. The DNA of the CDR3 is TGCGCCAGCAGCTTGGCTGAGGGACGGACGAACACTGAAGCTTTCTTT.

This clonotype came up many times. J is TRBJ2-4 and V is TRBV6-6, with 8 bases matching TRBD1. The CDR3 sequence is 18 residues long. Germline V gene sequence: CDR1 MNHNY, CDR2 SVGAGI (reference sequence). The trim removed 2 bases at V and 0 bases at J, leaving 9 bases unmatched. The CDR3 protein is CASSYPPTGDLAKNIQYF. DNA for the CDR3: TGTGCCAGCAGTTACCCGCCGACAGGGGATTTAGCCAAAAACATTCAGTACTTC.

The chain links TRBV28 to TRBJ2-2; no clear D gene. V was trimmed by 7 bases and J by 6 bases, leaving 9 bases between them. Germline CDR1 is MDHEN and CDR2 is SYDVKM. The CDR3 covers 12 residues. CDR3 sequence (DNA): TGTGCCAGCACGTTAGGAGCCGGGGAGCTGTTTTTT. Translation: CASTLGAGELFF.

V gene TRBV11-2 combines with J gene TRBJ2-2; 14 bases agree with TRBD2. V lost 5 bases and J lost 4; bases outside the gene matches: 9. The CDR3 has 18 amino acids. CDR1 is SGHAT and CDR2 is FQNNGV in the germline V gene. The CDR3, as DNA: TGTGCCAGCAGCCCACGACTAGCGGGAGGGCCTGGCACCGGGGAGCTGTTTTTT. Its protein product is CASSPRLAGGPGTGELFF.

This clonotype was detected only a few times. The chain couples TRBV24-1 to TRBJ2-1; 10 bases line up with TRBD2. The V segment lost 9 bases and the J segment 5 bases; nucleotides outside the gene matches: 3. Per the germline V gene, CDR1 is KGHDR and CDR2 is SFDVKD. The CDR3 is 13 amino acids. The CDR3 bases are TGTGCCACCGGCCTAGCGGGAGACAATGAGCAGTTCTTC. It codes for CATGLAGDNEQFF.